These 9 T cell receptor beta chains were all obtained from the same sample, sequenced in a study of blood T cells in healthy people across ages. It was with a sample-barcoded 5' primer and a J-beta primer mix that a second PCR of roughly 7 to 12 cycles was run. TCRdb reanalysed the 5' RACE reads using MiXCR and keeps one entry per CDR3 protein. The repertoire consists of hundreds of thousands of distinct CDR3 sequences, with about 28% occurring once and the leading ten covering more than 15%. The sample was blood. The receptors originated from an elderly woman in good health.

This clonotype was recorded at least ten times. This chain uses TRBV6-5 with TRBJ2-7; TRBD1 matches 9 bases. The V gene end was trimmed by 2 bases and the J gene end by 6 bases; junction bases not matched to a gene: 2. Per the germline V gene, CDR1 is MNHEY and CDR2 is SVGAGI. The CDR3 sequence is 13 residues long. The CDR3 loop is CASSYMGQGEQYF. As DNA, the CDR3 is TGTGCCAGCAGTTACATGGGACAGGGCGAGCAGTACTTC.

In its sample, this clonotype was seen a few times. A much larger clone lies a single base off, so this may be a read error. V usage is TRBV6-2 or TRBV6-3 and J usage is TRBJ2-7, with 7 nucleotides matching TRBD1. CDR3 length: 14 residues. Germline CDR1 MNHEY, CDR2 SVGEGT. Germline trimming cut 6 bases from V and 5 bases from J; bases unmatched to any gene: 10. CDR3 sequence (DNA): TGTGCCAGCAGATCGACAGGGAATCGTGACGAGCAGTACTTC. Its protein is CASRSTGNRDEQYF.

This clonotype was picked up many times. The rearrangement joins TRBV7-2 to TRBJ2-3, with D perhaps assigned TRBD1 or TRBD2 (7 bases each). V was cut by 2 bases and J by 6 bases, with 18 bases left in between. This CDR3 comprises 16 residues. Germline loops: CDR1 SGHTA, CDR2 FQGNSA. Here the CDR3 reads CASSLLRRGGLDTQYF. DNA of the CDR3: TGTGCCAGCAGCTTACTCCGCAGGGGGGGTTTGGATACGCAGTATTTT.

This clonotype was seen a few times. A much larger clone lies a single base off, so this may be a read error. The gene calls are TRBV6-5 and TRBJ2-7; D ambiguous. V was clipped by 4 bases and J by 2 bases, with 9 bases between them. The CDR3 consists of 13 residues. The germline gives CDR1 MNHEY, CDR2 SVGAGI. This CDR3 reads CASSSDATYEQYF. DNA of the CDR3: TGTGCCAGCAGTTCGGACGCCACCTACGAGCAGTACTTC.

Remarks on this clonotype: This is likely a read error, given that the CDR3 carries no conserved phenylalanine or tryptophan at its end. CDR3 sequence: CSGNAGGPGELFC. The CDR3, as DNA: TGCAGTGGCAACGCGGGGGGGCCCGGGGAGCTGTTTTGT. The chain combines TRBV20-1 with TRBJ2-2; TRBD2 agrees at 9 bases. Germline-derived CDR1 and CDR2 are DFQATT and SNEGSKA (reference sequence). The CDR3 extends over 13 amino acids. Trimming removed 7 bases from V and 6 bases from J; junction bases left unmatched: 6.

Ten or more counts support this clonotype. This chain connects TRBV6-2 or TRBV6-3 to TRBJ2-1, with 8 bases fitting TRBD2. V shed 6 bases and J 5 bases; nucleotides not matched to a gene: 9. CDR1 is MNHEY and CDR2 is SVGEGT in the germline V gene. The CDR3 has 15 residues. CDR3 sequence reads: CASRPTSGPHNEQFF. In DNA form, the CDR3 reads TGTGCCAGCAGGCCAACTAGCGGCCCCCACAATGAGCAGTTCTTC.

The gene calls are TRBV2 and TRBJ2-5; D is ambiguous. V shed 1 base and J shed 0 bases, with 6 bases lying between them. CDR1 is SNHLY and CDR2 is FYNNEI in the germline V gene. This CDR3 is 14 amino acids long. In nucleotides, the CDR3 is TGTGCCAGCAGTGAAGGTCAATACCAAGAGACCCAGTACTTC. Translated, it gives CASSEGQYQETQYF.

This clonotype was found a few times. The chain joins TRBV19 to TRBJ1-3; D may be TRBD1 (5 bases). Trimming shortened V by 2 bases and J by 4 bases, and 15 bases separated the two germline ends. The germline gives CDR1 LNHDA, CDR2 SQIVND (reference sequence). This CDR3 comprises 16 residues. The CDR3 region is CASSIIGTAEGNTIYF. CDR3 sequence (DNA): TGTGCCAGTAGTATAATTGGGACCGCCGAAGGAAACACCATATATTTT.

This clonotype occurred a few times. The chain joins TRBV20-1 to TRBJ2-1; possibly TRBD2 for D (7 bases). V lost 3 bases to trimming and J lost 10 bases, with 13 bases between them. CDR3 length: 12 residues. Germline values: CDR1 DFQATT, CDR2 SNEGSKA (reference sequence). The CDR3 reads CSARRGGGEQFF. The CDR3 bases are TGCAGTGCTAGGAGGGGGGGGGGCGAGCAGTTCTTC.